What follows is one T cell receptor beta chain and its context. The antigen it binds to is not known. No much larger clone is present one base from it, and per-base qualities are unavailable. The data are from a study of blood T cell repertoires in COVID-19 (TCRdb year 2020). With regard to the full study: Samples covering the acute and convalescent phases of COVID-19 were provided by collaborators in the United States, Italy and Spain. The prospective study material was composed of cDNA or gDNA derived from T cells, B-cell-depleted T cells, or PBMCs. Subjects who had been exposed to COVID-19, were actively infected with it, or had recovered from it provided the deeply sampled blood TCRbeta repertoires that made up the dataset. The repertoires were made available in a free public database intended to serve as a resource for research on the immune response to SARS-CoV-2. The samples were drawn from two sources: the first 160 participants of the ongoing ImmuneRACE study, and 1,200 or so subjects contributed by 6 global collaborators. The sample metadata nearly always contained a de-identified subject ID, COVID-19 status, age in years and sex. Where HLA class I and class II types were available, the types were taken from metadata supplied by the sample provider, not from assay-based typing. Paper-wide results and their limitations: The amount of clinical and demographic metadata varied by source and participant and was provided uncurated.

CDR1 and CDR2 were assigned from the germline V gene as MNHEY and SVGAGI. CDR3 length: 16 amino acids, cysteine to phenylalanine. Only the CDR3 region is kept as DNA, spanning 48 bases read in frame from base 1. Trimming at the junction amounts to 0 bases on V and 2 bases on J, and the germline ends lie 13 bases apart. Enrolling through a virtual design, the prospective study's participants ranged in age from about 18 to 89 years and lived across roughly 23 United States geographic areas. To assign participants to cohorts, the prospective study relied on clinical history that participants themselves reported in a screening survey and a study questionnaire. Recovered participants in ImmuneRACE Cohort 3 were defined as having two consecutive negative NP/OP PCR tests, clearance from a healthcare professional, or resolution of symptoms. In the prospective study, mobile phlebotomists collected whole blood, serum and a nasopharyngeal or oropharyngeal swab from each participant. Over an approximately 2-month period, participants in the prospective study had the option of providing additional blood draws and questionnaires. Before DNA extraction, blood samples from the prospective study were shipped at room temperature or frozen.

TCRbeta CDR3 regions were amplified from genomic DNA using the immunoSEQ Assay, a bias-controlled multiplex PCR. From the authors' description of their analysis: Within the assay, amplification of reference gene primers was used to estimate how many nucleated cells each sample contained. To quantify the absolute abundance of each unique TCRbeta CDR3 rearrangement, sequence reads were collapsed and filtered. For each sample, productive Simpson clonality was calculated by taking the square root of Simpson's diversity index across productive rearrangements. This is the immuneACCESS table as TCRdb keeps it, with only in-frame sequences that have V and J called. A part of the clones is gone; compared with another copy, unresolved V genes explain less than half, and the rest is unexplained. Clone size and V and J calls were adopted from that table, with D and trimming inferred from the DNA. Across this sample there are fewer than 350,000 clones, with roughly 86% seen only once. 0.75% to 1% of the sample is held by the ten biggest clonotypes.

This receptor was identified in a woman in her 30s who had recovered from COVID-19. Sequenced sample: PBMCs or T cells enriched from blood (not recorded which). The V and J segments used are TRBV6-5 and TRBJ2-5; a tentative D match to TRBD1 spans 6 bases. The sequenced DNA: TGTGCCAGCAGTTACTCCGGGACATTGGCACAAGAGACCCAGTACTTC. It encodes CASSYSGTLAQETQYF.